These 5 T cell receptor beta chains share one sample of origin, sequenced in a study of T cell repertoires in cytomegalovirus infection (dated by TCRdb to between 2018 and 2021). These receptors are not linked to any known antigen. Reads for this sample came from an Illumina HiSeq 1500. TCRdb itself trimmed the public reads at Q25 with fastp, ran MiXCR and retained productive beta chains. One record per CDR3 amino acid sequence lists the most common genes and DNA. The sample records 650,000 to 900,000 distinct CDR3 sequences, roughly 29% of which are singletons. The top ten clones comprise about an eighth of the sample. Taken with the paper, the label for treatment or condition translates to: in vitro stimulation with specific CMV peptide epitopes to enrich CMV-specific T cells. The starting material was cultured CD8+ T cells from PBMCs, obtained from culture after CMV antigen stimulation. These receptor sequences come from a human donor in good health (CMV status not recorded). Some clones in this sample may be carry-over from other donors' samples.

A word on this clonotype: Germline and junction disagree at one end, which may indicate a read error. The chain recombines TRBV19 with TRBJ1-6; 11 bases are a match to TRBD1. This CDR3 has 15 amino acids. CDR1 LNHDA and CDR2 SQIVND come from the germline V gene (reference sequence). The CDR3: CASSSGTGGNSPPHF. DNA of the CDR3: TGTGCCAGTAGTTCCGGGACAGGGGGTAATTCACCCCCCCACTTT.

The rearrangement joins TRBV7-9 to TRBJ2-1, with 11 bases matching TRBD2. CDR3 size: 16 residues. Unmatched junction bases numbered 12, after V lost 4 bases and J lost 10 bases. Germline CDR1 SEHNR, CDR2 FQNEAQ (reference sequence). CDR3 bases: TGTGCCAGCAGCTCTTCCCCCGTAGCGGGGGGGCTAGAGCAGTTCTTC. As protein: CASSSSPVAGGLEQFF.

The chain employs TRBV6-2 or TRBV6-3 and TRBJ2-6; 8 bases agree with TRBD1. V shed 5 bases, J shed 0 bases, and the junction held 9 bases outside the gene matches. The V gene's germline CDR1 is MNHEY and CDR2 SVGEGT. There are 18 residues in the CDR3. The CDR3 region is CASSGLRGLSSGANVLTF. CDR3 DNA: TGTGCCAGCAGTGGACTCAGGGGGCTTAGCTCTGGGGCCAACGTCCTGACTTTC.

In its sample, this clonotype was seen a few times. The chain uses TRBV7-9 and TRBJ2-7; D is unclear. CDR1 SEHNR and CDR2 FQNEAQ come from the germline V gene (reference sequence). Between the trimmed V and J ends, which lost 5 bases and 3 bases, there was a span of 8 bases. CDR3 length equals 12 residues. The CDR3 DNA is TGTGCCAGCAGCCTGGACGTCTACGAGCAGTACGTC. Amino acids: CASSLDVYEQYV.

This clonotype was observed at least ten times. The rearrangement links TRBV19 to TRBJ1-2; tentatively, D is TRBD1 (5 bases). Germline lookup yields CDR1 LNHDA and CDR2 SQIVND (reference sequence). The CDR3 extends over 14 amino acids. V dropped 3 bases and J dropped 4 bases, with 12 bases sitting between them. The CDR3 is CASSMAGKVYGYTF. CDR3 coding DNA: TGTGCCAGTAGTATGGCAGGGAAGGTCTATGGCTACACCTTC. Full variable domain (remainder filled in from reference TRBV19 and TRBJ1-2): DGGITQSPKYLFRKEGQNVTLSCEQNLNHDAMYWYRQDPGQGLRLIYYSQIVNDFQKGDIAEGYSVSREKKESFPLTVTSAQKNPTAFYLCASSMAGKVYGYTFGSGTRLTVV.